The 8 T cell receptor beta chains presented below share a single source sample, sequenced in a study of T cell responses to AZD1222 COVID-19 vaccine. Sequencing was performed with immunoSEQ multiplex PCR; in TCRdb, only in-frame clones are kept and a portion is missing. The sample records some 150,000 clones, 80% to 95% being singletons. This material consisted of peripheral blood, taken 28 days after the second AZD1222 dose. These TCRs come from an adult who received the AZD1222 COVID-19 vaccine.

The CDR3 nucleotides are TGTGCCAGCGCCGGGACTCTTCCCTACGAGCAGTACTTC. This encodes CASAGTLPYEQYF. The genes are TRBV9 and TRBJ2-7; TRBD2 is a possible D gene (6 bases). Trimming took off 7 bases at V and 2 bases at J, with 13 bases between the two ends. The CDR3 covers 13 residues. Germline CDR1 reads SGDLS; CDR2 reads YYNGEE.

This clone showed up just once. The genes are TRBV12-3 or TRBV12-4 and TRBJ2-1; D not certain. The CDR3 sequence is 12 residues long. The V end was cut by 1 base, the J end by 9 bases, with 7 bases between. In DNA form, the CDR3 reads TGTGCCAGCAGTTTAGTAGCTGGTGAGCAGTTCTTC. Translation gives CASSLVAGEQFF.

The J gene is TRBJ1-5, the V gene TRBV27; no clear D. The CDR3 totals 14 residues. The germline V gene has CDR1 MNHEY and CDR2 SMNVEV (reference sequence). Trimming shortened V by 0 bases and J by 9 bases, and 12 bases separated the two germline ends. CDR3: CASSLSDGLGPQHF. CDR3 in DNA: TGTGCCAGCAGTTTATCGGACGGACTGGGGCCCCAGCATTTT.

The CDR3 nucleotides are TGTGCCAGCAGCCCTAACAGGGGATTAGGCGGCTACACCTTC. Protein: CASSPNRGLGGYTF. The rearrangement links TRBV3-1 (or the pseudogene TRBV3-2) to TRBJ1-2, with 7 positions matching TRBD1. The CDR3 totals 14 residues. Germline CDR1 reads LGHDT; CDR2 reads YNNKEL (reference sequence). The ends lost 4 bases at V and 8 bases at J; junction bases unmatched: 10.

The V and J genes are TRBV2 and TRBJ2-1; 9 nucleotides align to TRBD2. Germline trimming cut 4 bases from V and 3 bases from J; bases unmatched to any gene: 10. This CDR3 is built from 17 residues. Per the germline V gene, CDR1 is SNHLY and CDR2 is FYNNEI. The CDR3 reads CASSGPSTSGYYNEQFF. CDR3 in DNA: TGTGCCAGCAGTGGGCCCTCGACTAGCGGATACTACAATGAGCAGTTCTTC.

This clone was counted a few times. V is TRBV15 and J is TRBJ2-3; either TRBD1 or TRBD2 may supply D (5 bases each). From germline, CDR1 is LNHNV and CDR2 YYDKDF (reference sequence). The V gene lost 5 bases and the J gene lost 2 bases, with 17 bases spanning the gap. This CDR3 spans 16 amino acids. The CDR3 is CATSRSRQGDTDTQYF. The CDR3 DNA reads TGTGCCACCAGCCGGAGCAGGCAGGGAGACACAGATACGCAGTATTTT.

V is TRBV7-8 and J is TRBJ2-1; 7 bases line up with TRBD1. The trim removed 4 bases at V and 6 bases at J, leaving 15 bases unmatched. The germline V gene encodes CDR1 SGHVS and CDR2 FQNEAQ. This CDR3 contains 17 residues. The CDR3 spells CASSYLQGWKSGNEQFF. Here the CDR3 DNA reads TGTGCCAGCAGCTACCTACAGGGGTGGAAAAGTGGCAATGAGCAGTTCTTC.

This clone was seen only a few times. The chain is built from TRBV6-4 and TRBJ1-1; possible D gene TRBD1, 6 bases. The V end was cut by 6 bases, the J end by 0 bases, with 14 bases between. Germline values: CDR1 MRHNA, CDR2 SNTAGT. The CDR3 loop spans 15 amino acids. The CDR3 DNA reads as TGTGCCAGCAGCCAGGGGCAGGGGTTGAACACTGAAGCTTTCTTT. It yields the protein CASSQGQGLNTEAFF.